These 20 T cell receptor beta chains share one sample of origin, sequenced in a study of blood T cells in healthy people across ages. A second PCR, run for about 7 to 12 cycles, used a sample-barcoded 5' primer plus a J-beta primer mix. One entry per CDR3 protein results from TCRdb running MiXCR on the 5' RACE reads. The sample lists hundreds of thousands of distinct CDR3 sequences; roughly 58% were seen once. Sequenced material: blood. The receptors derive from a man in his sixties in good health.

V is TRBV12-3 or TRBV12-4 and J is TRBJ1-1; D may be TRBD1 (5 bases). V lost 5 bases and J 10 bases, leaving 14 bases between the germline ends. The CDR3 contains 12 residues. CDR3 residues: CASSALAQGAFF. The CDR3 DNA reads as TGTGCCAGCAGTGCCCTCGCCCAGGGAGCTTTCTTT.

J is TRBJ2-1 and V is TRBV20-1, with D tentatively TRBD1 or TRBD2 (5 bases each). Trimming cost V 0 bases and J 7 bases, with 10 bases left between them. Looked up from germline, CDR1 is DFQATT and CDR2 is SNEGSKA (reference sequence). This CDR3 region has 13 residues. The CDR3 loop is CSAREPWGNEQFF. The DNA for the CDR3 is TGCAGTGCTAGAGAACCCTGGGGGAATGAGCAGTTCTTC.

The rearrangement joins TRBV7-9 to TRBJ1-4; TRBD1 is a possible D gene (6 bases). CDR1 is SEHNR and CDR2 is FQNEAQ in the germline V gene (reference sequence). V was clipped by 1 base and J by 3 bases, with 9 bases between them. The CDR3 spans 15 residues. For the CDR3, the DNA is TGTGCCAGCAGCTTAGACAGGGAGTCTAATGAAAAACTGTTTTTT. It is translated as CASSLDRESNEKLFF.

V usage is TRBV12-3 or TRBV12-4 and J usage is TRBJ1-2; 10 bases map to TRBD1. The J segment lost 0 bases and the V segment lost 6 bases, leaving 7 bases of the junction unmatched. This CDR3 is built from 16 residues. The CDR3 loop reads CASSRDRGPANYGYTF. The CDR3, as DNA: TGTGCCAGCAGCCGGGACAGGGGCCCTGCTAACTATGGCTACACCTTC.

The chain has TRBV5-5 and TRBJ2-5, with 11 nucleotides matching TRBD1. Germline loops: CDR1 SGHKS, CDR2 YYEKEE (reference sequence). CDR3 length: 14 amino acids. The trim removed 3 bases at V and 5 bases at J, leaving 3 bases unmatched. The CDR3 protein is CASSWRTGGETQYF. In DNA form, the CDR3 reads TGTGCCAGCAGCTGGCGGACAGGGGGCGAGACCCAGTACTTC.

This clonotype has just one count. The chain has TRBV6-1 and TRBJ1-1; 7 nucleotides line up with TRBD1. With 2 bases clipped from V and 7 bases from J, the junction kept 1 base outside the gene matches. The CDR3 extends over 12 amino acids. Looked up from germline, CDR1 is MNHNS and CDR2 is SASEGT. This chain's CDR3 is CASSERQGEAFF. In DNA form, the CDR3 reads TGTGCCAGCAGTGAAAGACAGGGTGAAGCTTTCTTT.

The sample holds a few counts of this clonotype. The chain joins TRBV3-1 to TRBJ2-7; tentatively, D is TRBD2 (6 bases). Trimming took off 2 bases at V and 0 bases at J, with 14 bases between the two ends. The germline V gene encodes CDR1 LGHDT and CDR2 YNNKEL (reference sequence). The CDR3 extends over 16 amino acids. The chain's CDR3 is CASSQRLASVSYEQYF. The CDR3, as DNA: TGTGCCAGCAGCCAAAGGCTTGCTAGCGTCTCCTACGAGCAGTACTTC.

The rearrangement links TRBV25-1 to TRBJ2-6; D is unclear. Germline V lookup: CDR1 MGHDK, CDR2 SYGVNS. The V end was cut by 3 bases, the J end by 0 bases, with 6 bases between. This CDR3 region has 15 residues. The CDR3 sequence is CASSDSLSGANVLTF. The DNA for the CDR3 is TGTGCCAGCAGTGACAGCCTCTCTGGGGCCAACGTCCTGACTTTC.

The chain combines TRBV5-6 with TRBJ1-2; a possible D gene is TRBD1 (5 bases). Trimming pared 4 bases from V and 0 bases from J, leaving 13 bases between. Germline values: CDR1 SGHDT, CDR2 YYEEEE. CDR3 length equals 15 residues. CDR3 sequence reads: CASSGTGLTNYGYTF. The CDR3, as DNA: TGTGCCAGCAGCGGAACAGGACTTACTAACTATGGCTACACCTTC.

The chain uses TRBV6-2 or TRBV6-3 and TRBJ2-1, with 7 bases lining up with TRBD1. This CDR3 has 16 amino acids. The V gene's germline CDR1 is MNHEY and CDR2 SVGEGT. With V trimmed by 4 bases and J by 0 bases, 6 bases remained unmatched. This chain's CDR3 is CASSSNRGFSYNEQFF. Written as DNA, the CDR3 is TGTGCCAGCAGTTCGAACAGGGGTTTCTCCTACAATGAGCAGTTCTTC.

This chain links TRBV9 with TRBJ1-6, with 7 bases lining up with TRBD1. J was trimmed by 6 bases and V by 4 bases; bases with no gene match: 7. CDR3 length: 15 amino acids. CDR1 and CDR2 (germline): SGDLS, YYNGEE. CDR3 nucleotides: TGTGCCAGCAGCCGTGCCGGGACAGTTAATTCACCCCTCCACTTT. Translation: CASSRAGTVNSPLHF.

This clonotype has just a few counts. The chain is built from TRBV7-9 and TRBJ1-6; D gene uncertain. This CDR3 is 12 amino acids long. Trimming left V 0 bases short and J 10 bases short, with 4 bases between. Per germline, CDR1 SEHNR and CDR2 FQNEAQ (reference sequence). The CDR3 DNA follows: TGTGCCAGCAGCTTAGCTGAATCACCCCTCCACTTT. Its protein product is CASSLAESPLHF.

This clonotype was detected once. The chain has TRBV5-1 and TRBJ1-1; D remains ambiguous. Germline CDR1 and CDR2: SGHRS and YFSETQ. The CDR3 spans 14 residues. Deletions cut 5 bases from V and 1 base from J, with 12 bases between. The CDR3 protein is CASSHGVGNTEAFF. In DNA form, the CDR3 reads TGCGCCAGCAGTCACGGCGTTGGGAACACTGAAGCTTTCTTT.

The J gene is TRBJ1-4, the V gene TRBV9; D unclear. Germline-derived CDR1 and CDR2 are SGDLS and YYNGEE. V was pared by 7 bases and J by 8 bases, with 15 bases between. The CDR3 contains 13 residues. The CDR3 nucleotides are TGTGCCAGCTCCCCTATGCACGGAGAAAAACTGTTTTTT. It encodes CASSPMHGEKLFF.

The chain joins TRBV6-5 to TRBJ1-4, with D tentatively TRBD1 (5 bases). This CDR3 region has 15 residues. Germline V gene lookup returns CDR1 MNHEY and CDR2 SVGAGI. Between the trimmed V and J ends, which lost 0 bases and 5 bases, there was a span of 10 bases. The CDR3 loop is CASSYSGRANEKLFF. In nucleotides, the CDR3 is TGTGCCAGCAGTTACTCCGGCAGGGCAAATGAAAAACTGTTTTTT.

This chain uses TRBV2 with TRBJ2-3; no clear D gene. Per germline, CDR1 SNHLY and CDR2 FYNNEI. The CDR3 consists of 13 residues. V lost 7 bases and J 4 bases, leaving 12 bases between the germline ends. CDR3 sequence (DNA): TGTGCCAGCAATCTTGAGGTTTCAGATACGCAGTATTTT. Protein product: CASNLEVSDTQYF.

This chain uses TRBV29-1 with TRBJ2-1, with no clear D. The CDR3 consists of 13 residues. V lost 5 bases, J lost 6 bases, and 14 bases lay in between. Germline V lookup: CDR1 SQVTM, CDR2 ANQGSEA. Here the CDR3 DNA reads TGCAGCGTTAAGGACCCGAGGAGCAATGAGCAGTTCTTC. Translated: CSVKDPRSNEQFF.

V is TRBV28 and J is TRBJ1-6, with TRBD1 as a possible D gene (5 bases). V lost 7 bases, J lost 10 bases, and 23 bases lay in between. The CDR3 loop spans 16 amino acids. Germline V CDR1 and CDR2: MDHEN, SYDVKM. CDR3 nucleotides: TGTGCCAGCAACTTAGCTGGGGGAGTTTTTCGGTCACCCCTCCACTTT. This translates into CASNLAGGVFRSPLHF.

This chain connects TRBV20-1 to TRBJ2-7; D gene ambiguous. The end of the DNA is better explained by TRBJ2-5, so the J call may be wrong. The germline V gene has CDR1 DFQATT and CDR2 SNEGSKA (reference sequence). This CDR3 is 11 amino acids long. The CDR3 nucleotides are TGCAGTGCCAAGGGCGTTGGGACCCAGTACTTC. This gives the protein CSAKGVGTQYF.

The rearrangement uses TRBV14 and TRBJ2-1; D assignment may be TRBD1 or TRBD2 (5 bases each). Trimming left V 6 bases short and J 7 bases short, with 19 bases between. The CDR3 sequence is 15 residues long. From germline, CDR1 is SGHDN and CDR2 FVKESK. In DNA, the CDR3 is TGTGCCAGCAGTCCAAGATGGGGGTCCGGTAATGAGCAGTTCTTC. Protein sequence: CASSPRWGSGNEQFF.